One sample yielded the 2 T cell receptor beta chains listed below, sequenced in a study of a mutant IDH1 vaccine in newly diagnosed glioma. No antigens are known for them. Sequencing used immunoSEQ multiplex PCR; TCRdb keeps in-frame clones, though not all of them. The repertoire includes around 50,000 clones, around 84% of them detected once, and approximately 4% sits in the top ten. Regarding time point: week 35, safety follow-up. Vaccination comprised doses that each held 300 ug of mutant IDH1 20-mer peptide, plus topical imiquimod. Sequenced material: PBMCs, taken from a glioma patient whose treatment included an IDH1 peptide vaccine. The receptor source for this set is a woman aged 18-35 years with glioma.

This sequence joins TRBV18 and TRBJ1-5; 8 positions agree with TRBD1. The V segment lost 6 bases and the J segment 3 bases; nucleotides outside the gene matches: 7. Germline loops: CDR1 KGHSH, CDR2 LQKENI. There are 15 residues in the CDR3. CDR3 protein: CASSPDRAYNQPQHF. The CDR3 DNA sequence: TGTGCCAGCTCGCCGGACAGGGCATACAATCAGCCCCAGCATTTT. The full variable domain, in which reference TRBV18 and TRBJ1-5 provide the parts outside the CDR3, is NAGVMQNPRHLVRRRGQEARLRCSPMKGHSHVYWYRQLPEEGLKFMVYLQKENIIDESGMPKERFSAEFPKEGPSILRIQQVVRGDSAAYFCASSPDRAYNQPQHFGDGTRLSIL.

This clone turned up a few times. V is TRBV19 and J is TRBJ1-2; tentatively, D is TRBD1 (6 bases). The CDR3 runs 15 residues. V lost 7 bases to trimming and J lost 4 bases, with 19 bases between them. Germline-derived CDR1 and CDR2 are LNHDA and SQIVND (reference sequence). The CDR3 loop reads CASNPLEGVGYGYTF. Here the CDR3 DNA reads TGTGCCAGTAACCCCTTGGAGGGGGTAGGCTATGGCTACACCTTC. Filled out from reference TRBV19 and TRBJ1-2, the complete variable domain reads DGGITQSPKYLFRKEGQNVTLSCEQNLNHDAMYWYRQDPGQGLRLIYYSQIVNDFQKGDIAEGYSVSREKKESFPLTVTSAQKNPTAFYLCASNPLEGVGYGYTFGSGTRLTVV.